The 19 T cell receptor beta chains listed next were all sequenced from one sample in a study of T cell changes during pregnancy in multiple sclerosis. Sequenced by immunoSEQ multiplex PCR; TCRdb stores in-frame clones only, minus some. This repertoire shows under 65,000 clones, around 92% found once; its top ten account for about 0.64%. Sample: CD4+ T cells from peripheral blood mononuclear cells, taken after pregnancy. The receptors were sampled from a female donor with multiple sclerosis, enrolled in a pregnancy study.

This sequence joins TRBV5-1 and TRBJ1-1; D gene ambiguous. Trimming stripped 0 bases from V and 6 bases from J, with 15 bases between. The CDR3 loop spans 15 amino acids. Germline lookup yields CDR1 SGHRS and CDR2 YFSETQ. The CDR3 loop reads CASSLEGRREAEAFF. The DNA of the CDR3 is TGCGCCAGCAGCTTGGAAGGACGGAGGGAAGCTGAAGCTTTCTTT.

The chain combines TRBV9 with TRBJ2-1; the D gene is possibly TRBD2 (5 bases). Per the germline V gene, CDR1 is SGDLS and CDR2 is YYNGEE. The CDR3 is 14 residues long. Trimming stripped 4 bases from V and 6 bases from J, with 14 bases between. The CDR3 spells CASSSAGPLNEQFF. CDR3 coding DNA: TGTGCCAGCAGCAGCGCGGGTCCCCTCAATGAGCAGTTCTTC.

Points on this clone: The junction does not match germline at one end; this may be a read error. V and J are TRBV4-3 and TRBJ2-1; 8 nucleotides agree with TRBD2. The CDR3 totals 13 residues. Germline V gene sequence: CDR1 LGHNA, CDR2 YSLEER. The CDR3 region is CASSQTPGGAPIF. The CDR3 region has the DNA TGCGCCAGCAGCCAAACGCCCGGGGGGGCCCCGATCTTC.

The V gene is TRBV4-3, the J gene TRBJ1-1; the D is unclear. Trimming stripped 0 bases from V and 0 bases from J, with 8 bases between. The CDR3 spans 15 residues. CDR1 is LGHNA, CDR2 YSLEER, per germline. CDR3 sequence reads: CASSQDFGLNTEAFF. The CDR3 bases are TGCGCCAGCAGCCAAGACTTCGGGTTGAACACTGAAGCTTTCTTT.

This clone was counted a single time. The gene calls are TRBV5-1 and TRBJ1-6; D remains ambiguous. Trimming shortened V by 4 bases and J by 7 bases, and 12 bases separated the two germline ends. Germline V gives CDR1 SGHRS, CDR2 YFSETQ. The CDR3 loop spans 14 amino acids. The CDR3 loop is CASSVSGWNSPLHF. The CDR3 nucleotides are TGCGCCAGCAGCGTGTCAGGATGGAATTCACCCCTCCACTTT.

The gene calls are TRBV28 and TRBJ1-6; D not resolved. The V and J ends lost 3 bases and 11 bases respectively, with 14 bases between them. CDR1 MDHEN and CDR2 SYDVKM come from the germline V gene. CDR3 length: 14 amino acids. The CDR3 loop is CASSLGGLETPLHF. CDR3 nucleotide sequence: TGTGCCAGCAGTTTGGGAGGGCTGGAGACACCCCTCCACTTT.

The chain joins TRBV19 to TRBJ2-2; D is perhaps TRBD2 (5 bases). CDR3 length equals 14 residues. Per the germline V gene, CDR1 is LNHDA and CDR2 is SQIVND (reference sequence). Trimming left V 5 bases short and J 5 bases short, with 12 bases between. Written as DNA, the CDR3 is TGTGCCAGTAGTCCAAACGGCGGGACCGGGGAGCTGTTTTTT. It yields the protein CASSPNGGTGELFF.

V and J are TRBV6-5 and TRBJ1-2; 7 nucleotides align to TRBD1. V lost 6 bases and J lost 2; bases outside the gene matches: 9. CDR3 size: 15 residues. Germline values: CDR1 MNHEY, CDR2 SVGAGI. This CDR3 is CASRFNRGSNYGYTF. The CDR3 DNA follows: TGTGCCAGCAGATTCAACAGGGGATCCAACTATGGCTACACCTTC.

The chain is built from TRBV6-1 and TRBJ1-2; D not resolved. V gave up 2 bases and J gave up 4 bases, with 5 bases separating them. Germline V gene sequence: CDR1 MNHNS, CDR2 SASEGT. This CDR3 region has 12 residues. CDR3 sequence reads: CASSELLYGYTF. The CDR3 nucleotides are TGTGCCAGCAGTGAACTTCTCTATGGCTACACCTTC.

The chain combines TRBV11-2 with TRBJ1-1, with D unclear. CDR3 length: 14 residues. CDR1 is SGHAT and CDR2 is FQNNGV in the germline V gene. Deletions cut 4 bases from V and 4 bases from J, with 13 bases between. The CDR3: CASSSPRVSTEAFF. In DNA form, the CDR3 reads TGTGCCAGCAGCTCCCCCCGGGTGAGCACTGAAGCTTTCTTT.

This sequence joins TRBV5-6 and TRBJ2-6; D possibly corresponds to TRBD2 (5 bases). This CDR3 comprises 19 residues. Trimming cost V 0 bases and J 4 bases, with 20 bases left between them. CDR1 is SGHDT and CDR2 is YYEEEE in the germline V gene. CDR3 in DNA: TGTGCCAGCAGCTTGGCGATCGGTGTGGCTAGCTACGGGGCCAACGTCCTGACTTTC. As protein: CASSLAIGVASYGANVLTF.

This rearrangement joins TRBV4-2 to TRBJ2-4; 12 bases are a match to TRBD1. The CDR3 sequence is 18 residues long. Germline-derived CDR1 and CDR2 are LGHNA and YNFKEQ. J was trimmed by 1 base and V by 4 bases; bases with no gene match: 8. The CDR3: CASSRGQGALLAKNIQYF. The CDR3 region has the DNA TGTGCCAGCAGCCGGGGACAGGGGGCTCTGCTCGCCAAAAACATTCAGTACTTC.

CDR3 loop: CASRRGNTGELFF. In DNA form, the CDR3 reads TGTGCCAGCAGACGCGGGAACACCGGGGAGCTGTTTTTT. V gene TRBV7-7 combines with J gene TRBJ2-2; D unresolved. The CDR3 consists of 13 residues. The germline V gene encodes CDR1 SSHAT and CDR2 FNYEAQ (reference sequence). Trimming took 6 bases from V and 1 from J, leaving 6 bases between them.

The chain has TRBV7-2 and TRBJ1-4; possibly TRBD1 for D (6 bases). CDR1 SGHTA and CDR2 FQGNSA come from the germline V gene. The V gene lost 5 bases and the J gene lost 7 bases, with 11 bases spanning the gap. The length of the CDR3 is 13 residues. CDR3 DNA: TGTGCCAGCAGCAGGGGGATGGGTGAAAAACTGTTTTTT. Its translation is CASSRGMGEKLFF.

This chain links TRBV2 with TRBJ2-5; 14 bases align to TRBD2. The germline gives CDR1 SNHLY, CDR2 FYNNEI. The J segment lost 7 bases and the V segment lost 4 bases, leaving 5 bases of the junction unmatched. The CDR3 totals 15 residues. The CDR3: CASSVGLAGAGTQYF. The DNA of the CDR3 is TGTGCCAGCAGTGTGGGACTAGCGGGGGCGGGGACCCAGTACTTC.

The rearrangement joins TRBV12-2 to TRBJ2-7; the table's D call TRBD1 went unverified against the DNA. TRBV12-2 is annotated as a pseudogene. The CDR3 totals 14 residues. The CDR3 bases are TGTGCAAGTCGCTTAAGCGACAGTGCCTACGAGCAGTACTTC. Encoded protein: CASRLSDSAYEQYF.

The rearrangement links TRBV9 to TRBJ2-2; TRBD2 matches at 7 bases. The length of the CDR3 is 18 residues. Germline values: CDR1 SGDLS, CDR2 YYNGEE. V dropped 0 bases and J dropped 3; count of bases not matched to a gene: 11. The CDR3 DNA reads as TGTGCCAGCAGCGTAGGAACGGGTAGCGGGCGTGACACCGGGGAGCTGTTTTTT. Translated: CASSVGTGSGRDTGELFF. Full variable domain (rest looked up from reference TRBV9 and TRBJ2-2): DSGVTQTPKHLITATGQRVTLRCSPRSGDLSVYWYQQSLDQGLQFLIQYYNGEERAKGNILERFSAQQFPDLHSELNLSSLELGDSALYFCASSVGTGSGRDTGELFFGEGSRLTVL.

The CDR3 DNA follows: TGCAGTGCTAGATCTGTCGAGCAGTACTTC. Translation: CSARSVEQYF. The chain combines TRBV20-1 with TRBJ2-7; D gene ambiguous. The germline V gene has CDR1 DFQATT and CDR2 SNEGSKA (reference sequence). CDR3 length: 10 amino acids. V dropped 2 bases and J dropped 6 bases, with 5 bases sitting between them.

The genes are TRBV18 and TRBJ1-1; a weak D match, TRBD1 (5 bases). CDR3 size: 14 residues. Looked up from germline, CDR1 is KGHSH and CDR2 is LQKENI. The V gene lost 3 bases and the J gene lost 5 bases, with 13 bases spanning the gap. CDR3 coding DNA: TGTGCCAGCTCACCCCCCCGGGGGTGGACTGAAGCTTTCTTT. Protein product: CASSPPRGWTEAFF.